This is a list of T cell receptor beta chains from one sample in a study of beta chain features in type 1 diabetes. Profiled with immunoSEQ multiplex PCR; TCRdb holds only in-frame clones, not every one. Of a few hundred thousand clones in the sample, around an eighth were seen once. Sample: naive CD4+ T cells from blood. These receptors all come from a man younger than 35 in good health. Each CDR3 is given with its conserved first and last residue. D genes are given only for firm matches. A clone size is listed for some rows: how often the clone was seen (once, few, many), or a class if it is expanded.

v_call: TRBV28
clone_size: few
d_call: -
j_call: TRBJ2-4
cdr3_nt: TGTGCCAGCAGCCTGGACAGAAAAAACATTCAGTACTTC
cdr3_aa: CASSLDRKNIQYF

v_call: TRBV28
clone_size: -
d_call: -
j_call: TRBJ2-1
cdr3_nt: TGTGCCAGCAGTTCCCCGGCAGCGGGTACAAATGAGCAGTTCTTC
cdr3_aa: CASSSPAAGTNEQFF

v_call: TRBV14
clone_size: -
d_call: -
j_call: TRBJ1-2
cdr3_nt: TGTGCCAGCAGCTTCACTAGACTCGGTGGCTACACCTTC
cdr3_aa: CASSFTRLGGYTF

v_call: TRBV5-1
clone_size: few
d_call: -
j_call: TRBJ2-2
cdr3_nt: TGCGCCAGCAAGGGGACTCCCTCTGGGGGGGAGCTGTTTTTT
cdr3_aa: CASKGTPSGGELFF

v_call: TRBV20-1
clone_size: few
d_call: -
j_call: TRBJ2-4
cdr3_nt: TGCAGTGCTCTAGCCAAAAACATTCAGTACTTC
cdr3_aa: CSALAKNIQYF

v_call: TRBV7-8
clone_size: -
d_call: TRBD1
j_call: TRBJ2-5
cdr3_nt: TGTGCCAGCAGCTTAGCTCTTGGGACAGGGCTATGGACCCAAGAGACCCAGTACTTC
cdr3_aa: CASSLALGTGLWTQETQYF

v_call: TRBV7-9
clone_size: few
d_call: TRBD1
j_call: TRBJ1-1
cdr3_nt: TGTGCCAGCAGCTCACCAGGGGGCACTGAAGCTTTCTTT
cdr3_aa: CASSSPGGTEAFF

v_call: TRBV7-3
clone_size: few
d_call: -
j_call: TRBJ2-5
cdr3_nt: TGTGCCAGCAGCTTATCTGGGCTCAAGGAAGAGACCCAGTACTTC
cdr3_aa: CASSLSGLKEETQYF

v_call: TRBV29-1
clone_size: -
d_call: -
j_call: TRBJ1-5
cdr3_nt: TGCAGCGTGCAGGGTCTCGGCAATCAGCCCCAGCATTTT
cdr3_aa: CSVQGLGNQPQHF

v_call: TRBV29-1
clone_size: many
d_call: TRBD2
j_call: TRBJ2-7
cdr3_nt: TGCAGCGTTGAATTGACTAGCTATGAGCAGTACTTC
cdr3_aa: CSVELTSYEQYF

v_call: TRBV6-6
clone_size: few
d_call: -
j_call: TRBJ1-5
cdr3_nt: TGTGCCAGCAGTTACAGTGAGTTTCAGCCCCAGCATTTT
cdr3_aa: CASSYSEFQPQHF

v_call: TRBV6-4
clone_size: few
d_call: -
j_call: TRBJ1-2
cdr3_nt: TGTGCCAGCAGTGAAGGGGGGGATCTCTATGGCTACACCTTC
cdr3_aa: CASSEGGDLYGYTF

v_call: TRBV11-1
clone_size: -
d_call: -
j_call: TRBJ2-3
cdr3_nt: TGTGCCAGCAGCACGAGGGACATCTCTGGGACAGATACGCAGTATTTT
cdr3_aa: CASSTRDISGTDTQYF

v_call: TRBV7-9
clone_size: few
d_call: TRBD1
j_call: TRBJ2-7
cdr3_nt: TGTGCCAGCAGCTGGGGACAGGGGTCAACCTACGAGCAGTACTTC
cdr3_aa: CASSWGQGSTYEQYF

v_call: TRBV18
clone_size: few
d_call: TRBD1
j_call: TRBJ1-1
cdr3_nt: TGTGCCAGCTCACCTAGGGACAGTGAAGCTTTCTTT
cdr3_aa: CASSPRDSEAFF

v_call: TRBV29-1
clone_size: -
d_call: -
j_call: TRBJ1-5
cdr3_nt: TGCAGCGTTGCACACGGGGATCAGCCCCAGCATTTT
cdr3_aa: CSVAHGDQPQHF

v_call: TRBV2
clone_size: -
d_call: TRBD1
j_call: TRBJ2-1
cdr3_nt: TGTGCCAGCAGTCAGGACAGGGGCGCCTACAATGAGCAGTTCTTC
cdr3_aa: CASSQDRGAYNEQFF

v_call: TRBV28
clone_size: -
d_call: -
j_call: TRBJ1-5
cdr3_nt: TGTGCCAGCAGTTTTCGACAGGCGGGCAATCAGCCCCAGCATTTT
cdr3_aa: CASSFRQAGNQPQHF

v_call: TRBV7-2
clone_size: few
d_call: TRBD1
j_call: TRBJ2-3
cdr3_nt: TGTGCCAGCAGCTTTAGTTTTGGACAGGGGAGCACAGATACGCAGTATTTT
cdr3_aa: CASSFSFGQGSTDTQYF

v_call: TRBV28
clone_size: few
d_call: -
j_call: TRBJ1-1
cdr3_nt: TGTGCCAGCAGTTTAAACGTCGGGACACCGAACACTGAAGCTTTCTTT
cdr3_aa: CASSLNVGTPNTEAFF

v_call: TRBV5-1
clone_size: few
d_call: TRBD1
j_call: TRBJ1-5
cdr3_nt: TGCGCCAGCAGCACCGAGGGACAGTACAATCAGCCCCAGCATTTT
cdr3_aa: CASSTEGQYNQPQHF

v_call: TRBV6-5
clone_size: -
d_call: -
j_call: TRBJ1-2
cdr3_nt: TGTGCCAGCAGTTACACAGGGTCTAACTATGGCTACACCTTC
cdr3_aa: CASSYTGSNYGYTF

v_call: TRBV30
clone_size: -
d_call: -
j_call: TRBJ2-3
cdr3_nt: TGTGCCTGGGGACGGGGAGATACGCAGTATTTT
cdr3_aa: CAWGRGDTQYF

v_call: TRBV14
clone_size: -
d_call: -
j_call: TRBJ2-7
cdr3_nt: TGTGCCAGCAGCCAAGAAAGCTATTACGACGAGCAGTACTTC
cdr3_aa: CASSQESYYDEQYF

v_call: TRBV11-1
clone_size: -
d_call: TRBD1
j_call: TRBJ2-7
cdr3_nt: TGTGCCAGCAGCGTCGACAGGGTCGTTCTCCACGAGCAGTACTTC
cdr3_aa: CASSVDRVVLHEQYF

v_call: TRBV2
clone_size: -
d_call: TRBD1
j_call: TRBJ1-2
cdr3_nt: TGTGCCAGCAGTTCCTACACAGGGGGGAGCTATGGCTACACCTTC
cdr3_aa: CASSSYTGGSYGYTF

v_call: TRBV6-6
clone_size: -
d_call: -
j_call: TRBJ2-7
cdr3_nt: TGTGCCAGCAGTCCCACAGGGCTTAGTACCTACGAGCAGTACTTC
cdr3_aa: CASSPTGLSTYEQYF

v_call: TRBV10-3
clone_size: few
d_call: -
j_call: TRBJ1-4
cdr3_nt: TGTGCCATCAGTGGGGTAAACGGGGACTTCACCTGG
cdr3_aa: CAISGVNGDFTW

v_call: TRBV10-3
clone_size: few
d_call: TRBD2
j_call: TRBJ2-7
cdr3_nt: TGTGCCATCAGCTCCGGACTAGCGGACTCCTACGAGCAGTACTTC
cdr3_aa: CAISSGLADSYEQYF

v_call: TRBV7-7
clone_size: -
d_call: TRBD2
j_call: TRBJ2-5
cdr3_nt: TGTGCTAGCAGCTCACGACTAGCGGGAACATGGGAGACCCAGTACTTC
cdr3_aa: CASSSRLAGTWETQYF

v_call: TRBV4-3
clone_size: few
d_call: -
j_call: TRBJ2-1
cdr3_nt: TGCGCCAGCAGCCAAGATAAACTAGCACGCTCCTACAATGAGCAGTTCTTC
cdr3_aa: CASSQDKLARSYNEQFF

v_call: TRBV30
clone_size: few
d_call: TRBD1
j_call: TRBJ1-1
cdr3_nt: TGTGCCTGGAGGCGGGGACAGGGGACTGAAGCTTTCTTT
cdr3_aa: CAWRRGQGTEAFF

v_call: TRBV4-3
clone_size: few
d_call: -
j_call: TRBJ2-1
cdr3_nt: TGCGCCAGCAGCCAAGACAGTTACAATGAGCAGTTCTTC
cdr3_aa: CASSQDSYNEQFF

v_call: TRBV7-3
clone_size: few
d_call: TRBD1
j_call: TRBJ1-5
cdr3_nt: TGTGCCAGCAGCTTACTCCCAGGGGGCATCGGAGGTCAGCCCCAGCATTTT
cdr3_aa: CASSLLPGGIGGQPQHF

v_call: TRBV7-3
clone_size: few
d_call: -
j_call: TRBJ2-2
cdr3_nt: TGTGCCAGCAGCTTAACTCGAGATGCGAACACCGGGGAGCTGTTTTTT
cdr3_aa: CASSLTRDANTGELFF

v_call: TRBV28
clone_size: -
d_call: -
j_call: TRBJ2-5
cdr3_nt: TGTGCCAGCAGTTGGGGTGTTACCGGGACAAGCCAAGAGACCCAGTACTTC
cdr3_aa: CASSWGVTGTSQETQYF

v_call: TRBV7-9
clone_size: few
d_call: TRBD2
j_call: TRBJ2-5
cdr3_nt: TGTGCCAGCAGGGGAGGGCCGCGGGGGGGCCTGGGAGAGACCCAGTACTTC
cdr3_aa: CASRGGPRGGLGETQYF

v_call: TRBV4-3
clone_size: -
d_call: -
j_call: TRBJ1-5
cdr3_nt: TGCGCCAGCAGCCAAGTGCAGGGAGGGAGTCAGCCCCAGCATTTT
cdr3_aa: CASSQVQGGSQPQHF

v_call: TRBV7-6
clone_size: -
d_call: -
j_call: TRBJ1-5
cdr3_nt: TGTGCCAGCAGCTTAGAGGCGAACCTTAGAGGGTTTCAGCCCCAGCATTTT
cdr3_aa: CASSLEANLRGFQPQHF

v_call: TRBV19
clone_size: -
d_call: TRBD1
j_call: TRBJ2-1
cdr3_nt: TGTGCCAGTAGTAAGGGACAGGGTTACAATGAGCAGTTCTTC
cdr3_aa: CASSKGQGYNEQFF

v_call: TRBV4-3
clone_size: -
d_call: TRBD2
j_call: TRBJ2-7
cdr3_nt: TGCGCCAGCAGCCAAGATGGTAGCGGGACCTACGAGCAGTACTTC
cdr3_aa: CASSQDGSGTYEQYF

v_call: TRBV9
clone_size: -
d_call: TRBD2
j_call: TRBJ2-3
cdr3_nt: TGTGCCAGCAGCGTAGGTCCAGCGGGGGCCACATATACGCAGTATTTT
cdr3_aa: CASSVGPAGATYTQYF

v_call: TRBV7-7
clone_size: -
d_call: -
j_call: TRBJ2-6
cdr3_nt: TGTGCTAGCAGCCCCGGCGGCACTGGGGCCAACGTCCTGACTTTC
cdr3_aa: CASSPGGTGANVLTF

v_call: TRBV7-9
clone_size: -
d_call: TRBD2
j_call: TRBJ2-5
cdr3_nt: TGTGCCAGCAGCTCCACGACTAGCGGCCCAGAGACCCAGTACTTC
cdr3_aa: CASSSTTSGPETQYF